The sequence of this T cell receptor beta chain was determined in a study of blood T cell repertoires in COVID-19. How the authors handled the data: Using reference gene primer amplification, nucleated cell counts were estimated. The protocol was immunoSEQ multiplex PCR, while the TCRdb copy is restricted to in-frame clones and leaves out a portion. V, J and clone size are those of that table, while D and trimming were read from the DNA. The sample yields approximately 300,000 clones, around four fifths seen once. The germline V gene encodes CDR1 MGHRA and CDR2 YSYEKL. The CDR3 spans 15 residues. Losses at the gene ends were 4 bases for V and 5 bases for J; bases not matched to a gene: 6.

The chain couples TRBV4-1 to TRBJ2-5; TRBD2 agrees at 11 bases. The specimen sequenced was peripheral blood. The sequence came from a woman in her forties or fifties with acute or convalescent COVID-19. The CDR3 loop is CASSRQLAGDETQYF. The CDR3 nucleotides are TGCGCCAGCAGCCGACAACTAGCGGGAGACGAGACCCAGTACTTC.